This T cell receptor beta chain was obtained from a study of shared clonotypes between healthy human individuals. TCRdb's table, derived via immunoSEQ multiplex PCR, lists solely in-frame clones and lacks some. Found here are 2 million to 2.5 million clones, roughly 95% of them singletons; the top ten hold approximately 0.13%. Points on this clone: Its target is not known.

Study conclusions and caveats: Clonotypes shared by all four donors outscored non-shared clonotypes in generation probability.

V was trimmed by 0 bases and J by 2 bases, leaving 16 bases between them. Germline V gene lookup returns CDR1 LGHNA and CDR2 YSLEER. This CDR3 contains 17 residues. The source material was naive CD4+ T cells sorted from blood. Subset meaning: CD45RA+ positively selected. This receptor was identified in a man younger than 30 in good health. This chain connects TRBV4-3 to TRBJ2-5, with D hard to call. For the CDR3, the DNA is TGCGCCAGCAGCCAAGATCTATTGACCGTAGGACAAGAGACCCAGTACTTC. Protein product: CASSQDLLTVGQETQYF.